These 32 T cell receptor beta chains came from one sample sequenced in a study of regulatory T cells in long-lasting Graves disease. iRepertoire HTBI primers and Arm-PCR of CDR3 regions built TCR beta libraries. TCRdb reprocessed the multiplex PCR reads with MiXCR, giving one entry per CDR3 protein. Among 400,000 to 500,000 distinct CDR3 sequences listed, 15% were seen once. Documented time point: newly diagnosed GD, antithyroid drugs for less than 3 months. From RNA extracted from PBMCs, the TCR library was made. These data also formed part of another study, on T cells in Graves' hyperthyroidism and ophthalmopathy.

The material sequenced was peripheral blood mononuclear cells (PBMCs), taken at new diagnosis, from a patient treated with antithyroid drugs. The receptors stem from a woman in her thirties or forties with Graves disease.

This clonotype was counted only a few times. The chain links TRBV28 to TRBJ2-3; TRBD2 aligns across 10 bases. The germline gives CDR1 MDHEN, CDR2 SYDVKM. After removal of 4 bases from V and 1 base from J, the junction contained 5 bases not matched to a gene. This CDR3 has 16 residues. This CDR3 reads CASSSLAGVGTDTQYF. The CDR3 DNA follows: TGTGCCAGCAGTTCCCTAGCGGGAGTCGGCACAGATACGCAGTATTTT.

As concerns this clonotype: This may be a read error: a much more frequent sequence differs by one nucleotide. The V and J genes are TRBV12-5 and TRBJ2-2, with a tentative D call TRBD2 (6 bases). Germline assignment: CDR1 LGHNT and CDR2 FRNRAP. Trimming removed 5 bases at V and 4 bases at J, with 11 bases between. The CDR3 covers 14 residues. For the CDR3, the DNA is TGTGCTAGTGGTCCGGGACTTAGCACCGGGGAGCTGTTTTTT. This encodes CASGPGLSTGELFF.

The chain combines TRBV6-1 with TRBJ2-6; 8 positions agree with TRBD1. The CDR3 spans 13 residues. Trimming cost V 6 bases and J 9 bases; bases outside gene matches: 4. Germline lookup yields CDR1 MNHNS and CDR2 SASEGT. The DNA of the CDR3 is TGTGCCAGCAGCCGACAGGGGCTCAACGTCCTGACTTTC. It yields the protein CASSRQGLNVLTF.

Remarks on this clonotype: A much more abundant neighbour one base away suggests this may be a read error. This CDR3 is CASSIRGLSTEAFF. CDR3 in DNA: TGTGCCAGCAGCATCAGGGGGTTAAGCACTGAAGCTTTCTTT. The rearrangement uses TRBV28 and TRBJ1-1, with TRBD1 matching over 7 bases. This CDR3 contains 14 residues. Germline lookup yields CDR1 MDHEN and CDR2 SYDVKM. Losses at the gene ends were 6 bases for V and 4 bases for J; bases not matched to a gene: 8.

Note on this clonotype: This likely reflects a read error, since a far larger clone is one base away. V and J are TRBV6-9 and TRBJ2-7; D is unclear. This CDR3 has 16 amino acids. Germline CDR1 is MNHGY and CDR2 is SVAAGI. V lost 4 bases, J lost 3 bases, and 19 bases lay in between. The CDR3 reads CASSSRIKGDNYEQYF. The CDR3 DNA reads as TGTGCCAGCAGTTCCCGAATAAAGGGTGACAACTACGAGCAGTACTTC.

This rearrangement joins TRBV20-1 to TRBJ2-1; D might be TRBD1 (6 bases). The V gene's germline CDR1 is DFQATT and CDR2 SNEGSKA (reference sequence). V lost 6 bases and J lost 4, with 19 bases in between. CDR3 length: 15 residues. In nucleotides, the CDR3 is TGCAGTGCCAAGGAAGGGGGACGGGTATACAATGAGCAGTTCTTC. Translation gives CSAKEGGRVYNEQFF.

The CDR3 is CASSLSEQGYEQYF. CDR3 bases: TGTGCCAGCAGTTTATCGGAACAGGGCTACGAGCAGTACTTC. V is TRBV27 and J is TRBJ2-7; the D gene is possibly TRBD1 (6 bases). V lost 0 bases and J 3 bases, leaving 9 bases between the germline ends. The CDR3 extends over 14 amino acids. CDR1 is MNHEY and CDR2 is SMNVEV in the germline V gene (reference sequence).

This clonotype was observed many times. V gene TRBV10-3 combines with J gene TRBJ2-2, with D possibly TRBD2 on 5 matching bases. Trimming removed 3 bases at V and 5 bases at J, with 16 bases between. The CDR3 loop spans 16 amino acids. From germline, CDR1 is ENHRY and CDR2 SYGVKD. CDR3 in DNA: TGTGCCATCAGTGACTGGACTCCTGGTTCAACCGGGGAGCTGTTTTTT. Protein product: CAISDWTPGSTGELFF.

This clonotype has a handful of counts. V is TRBV28 and J is TRBJ2-1; 11 nucleotides line up with TRBD2. The CDR3 runs to 17 residues. The junction had 4 bases not matched to a gene; V was cut back by 2 bases and J by 1 base. Germline V gene sequence: CDR1 MDHEN, CDR2 SYDVKM. The CDR3 DNA is TGTGCCAGCAGTTTAGGGGCTAGCGGGAGGTCCTACAATGAGCAGTTCTTC. Translated: CASSLGASGRSYNEQFF.

The genes are TRBV6-1 and TRBJ2-2, with D possibly called TRBD1 or TRBD2 (6 bases each). The ends were cut back, 6 bases at V and 5 bases at J, with 10 bases in the middle. This CDR3 region has 13 residues. CDR1 is MNHNS, CDR2 SASEGT, per germline. The CDR3 sequence: CASRRDNTGELFF. The DNA for the CDR3 is TGTGCCAGCAGGCGGGACAATACCGGGGAGCTGTTTTTT.

Many counts were recorded for this clonotype. The gene calls are TRBV6-1 and TRBJ1-6, with D uncertain. Trimming cost V 5 bases and J 8 bases, with 19 bases left between them. The CDR3 loop spans 16 amino acids. Germline values: CDR1 MNHNS, CDR2 SASEGT. DNA of the CDR3: TGTGCCAGCAGTCAGAATAGGGTTAAGAATGATTCACCCCTCCACTTT. The encoded protein is CASSQNRVKNDSPLHF.

This clonotype appeared many times. The chain couples TRBV7-6 to TRBJ2-1, with D possibly matching TRBD2 (5 bases). Trimming pared 5 bases from V and 1 base from J, leaving 9 bases between. This CDR3 has 14 residues. CDR1 is SGHVS and CDR2 is FNYEAQ in the germline V gene. The chain's CDR3 is CASSRSGSYNEQFF. For the CDR3, the DNA is TGTGCCAGCAGCCGTTCGGGGTCCTACAATGAGCAGTTCTTC.

In its sample, this clonotype was seen many times. The chain carries TRBV11-2 and TRBJ2-7; D is possibly TRBD1 or TRBD2 (5 bases each). V dropped 2 bases and J dropped 2 bases, with 16 bases sitting between them. The CDR3 runs 16 residues. Germline V gene data show CDR1 as SGHAT and CDR2 as FQNNGV. The CDR3 sequence is CASSLRWGPTTYEQYF. The DNA of the CDR3 is TGTGCCAGCAGCTTACGTTGGGGACCTACAACCTACGAGCAGTACTTC.

V is TRBV2 and J is TRBJ2-3; D possibly uses TRBD1 or TRBD2 (5 bases each). This CDR3 comprises 15 residues. Trimming cost V 5 bases and J 3 bases, with 15 bases left between them. Germline CDR1 and CDR2: SNHLY and FYNNEI. The DNA of the CDR3 is TGTGCCAGCAGTTTCCGGGGCGGTCAGACAGATACGCAGTATTTT. The encoded protein is CASSFRGGQTDTQYF.

This clonotype was recorded at least ten times. V usage is TRBV28 and J usage is TRBJ2-7, with 10 bases that match TRBD1. Looked up from germline, CDR1 is MDHEN and CDR2 is SYDVKM. This CDR3 is 15 amino acids long. V shed 5 bases, J shed 6 bases, and the junction held 10 bases outside the gene matches. Here the CDR3 reads CASSTPWGQGPEQYF. CDR3 DNA: TGTGCCAGCAGTACCCCCTGGGGACAGGGGCCCGAGCAGTACTTC.

V and J are TRBV20-1 and TRBJ2-3; no definite D call. Trimming removed 2 bases from V and 2 bases from J, with 8 bases in between. The CDR3 has 13 residues. The germline gives CDR1 DFQATT, CDR2 SNEGSKA (reference sequence). The CDR3 region is CSARLGLTDTQYF. CDR3 nucleotide sequence: TGCAGTGCTAGACTAGGTCTCACAGATACGCAGTATTTT.

The chain has TRBV18 and TRBJ1-2, with TRBD1 matching 9 bases. The CDR3 is made up of 17 amino acids. Trimming took 4 bases from V and 3 from J; bases not matched to a gene: 12. The germline CDR1 and CDR2 sequences are KGHSH and LQKENI. The DNA for the CDR3 is TGTGCCAGCTCACGCGGACAGGGGAGAGTGGATGACTATGGCTACACCTTC. This codes for CASSRGQGRVDDYGYTF.

This clonotype was detected a few times. V usage is TRBV6-1 and J usage is TRBJ2-5; D gene ambiguous. Trimming shortened V by 7 bases and J by 2 bases, and 17 bases separated the two germline ends. CDR3 length equals 15 residues. Per germline, CDR1 MNHNS and CDR2 SASEGT. The CDR3: CASTPLGRDQETQYF. The CDR3 nucleotides are TGTGCCAGCACCCCATTGGGCAGAGATCAAGAGACCCAGTACTTC.

In this sample, this clonotype turned up many times. The gene calls are TRBV6-1 and TRBJ1-1; no reliable D call. Germline CDR1 is MNHNS and CDR2 is SASEGT. Deletions cut 0 bases from V and 10 bases from J, with 18 bases between. This CDR3 has 15 residues. This chain's CDR3 is CASSEAVEGRESAFF. Written as DNA, the CDR3 is TGTGCCAGCAGTGAAGCGGTAGAAGGTAGGGAGTCAGCTTTCTTT.

Worth noting for this clonotype: Compared with germline, one end of the junction differs, possibly owing to a read error. This sequence joins TRBV2 and TRBJ1-2, with 10 bases fitting TRBD1. The germline gives CDR1 SNHLY, CDR2 FYNNEI. The CDR3 sequence is 13 residues long. CDR3 sequence: CARSRDRGRGYAF. CDR3 bases: TGTGCCAGAAGCCGGGACAGGGGTAGAGGCTACGCCTTC. Variable domain in full (rest from reference TRBV2 and TRBJ1-2): EPEVTQTPSHQVTQMGQEVILRCVPISNHLYFYWYRQILGQKVEFLVSFYNNEISEKSEIFDDQFSVERPDGSNFTLKIRSTKLEDSAMYFCARSRDRGRGYAFGSGTRLTVV.

This clonotype was observed many times. The V call is TRBV28, the J call TRBJ1-1; D uncertain. CDR1 is MDHEN, CDR2 SYDVKM, per germline. Trimming left V 1 base short and J 0 bases short, with 9 bases between. CDR3 length: 15 amino acids. CDR3 sequence reads: CASSLLFGLNTEAFF. As DNA, the CDR3 is TGTGCCAGCAGTTTATTGTTCGGCCTGAACACTGAAGCTTTCTTT.

With respect to this clonotype: This may arise from a read error, as a much more abundant clone is one base away. This chain uses TRBV6-1 with TRBJ2-1, with D perhaps matching TRBD1 (6 bases). Trimming pared 4 bases from V and 10 bases from J, leaving 20 bases between. This CDR3 region has 15 residues. Germline CDR1 MNHNS, CDR2 SASEGT. The DNA for the CDR3 is TGTGCCAGCAGTGTACAGGGTTCTGACTTCTACGAGCAGTTCTTC. Translating gives CASSVQGSDFYEQFF.

CDR3 residues: CASSRGGRGPAYEQYF. The CDR3, as DNA: TGTGCCAGCAGCCGAGGGGGGAGGGGGCCTGCCTACGAGCAGTACTTC. The genes are TRBV5-4 and TRBJ2-7; the D call may be TRBD1 or TRBD2 (7 bases each). CDR1 is SGHNT, CDR2 YYREEE, per germline (reference sequence). Trimming cost V 4 bases and J 2 bases, with 19 bases left between them. CDR3 length: 16 residues. The variable domain in full, completed from reference TRBV5-4 and TRBJ2-7, reads ETGVTQSPTHLIKTRGQQVTLRCSSQSGHNTVSWYQQALGQGPQFIFQYYREEENGRGNFPPRFSGLQFPNYSSELNVNALELDDSALYLCASSRGGRGPAYEQYFGPGTRLTVT.

This clonotype was observed many times. The chain couples TRBV3-1 to TRBJ2-5; 10 positions agree with TRBD2. The CDR3 contains 19 residues. After removal of 0 bases from V and 1 base from J, the junction contained 11 bases not matched to a gene. The germline gives CDR1 LGHDT, CDR2 YNNKEL (reference sequence). The CDR3 region is CASSQEAASGLAAQETQYF. The CDR3 DNA is TGTGCCAGCAGCCAAGAGGCGGCCTCCGGACTAGCGGCCCAAGAGACCCAGTACTTC.

This clonotype was picked up many times. The rearrangement joins TRBV2 to TRBJ2-3; D gene unclear. This CDR3 has 13 residues. The germline V gene has CDR1 SNHLY and CDR2 FYNNEI. V lost 6 bases, J lost 1 base, and 8 bases lay in between. The CDR3 loop is CASSTERTDTQYF. CDR3 sequence (DNA): TGTGCCAGCAGCACAGAGCGCACAGATACGCAGTATTTT. Using reference TRBV2 and TRBJ2-3 for the parts outside the CDR3, the full variable domain is EPEVTQTPSHQVTQMGQEVILRCVPISNHLYFYWYRQILGQKVEFLVSFYNNEISEKSEIFDDQFSVERPDGSNFTLKIRSTKLEDSAMYFCASSTERTDTQYFGPGTRLTVL.

The genes are TRBV4-1 and TRBJ2-1, with D unclear. Trimming removed 0 bases at V and 10 bases at J, with 10 bases between. From germline, CDR1 is MGHRA and CDR2 YSYEKL. The CDR3 is 13 amino acids. For the CDR3, the DNA is TGCGCCAGCAGCCAAGAGTATGGGCGGGAGCAGTTCTTC. This codes for CASSQEYGREQFF.

This clonotype has at least ten counts. The chain is built from TRBV15 and TRBJ2-5, with 8 bases lining up with TRBD2. Germline CDR1 reads LNHNV; CDR2 reads YYDKDF (reference sequence). The CDR3 consists of 14 residues. Germline trimming cut 1 base from V and 3 bases from J; bases unmatched to any gene: 1. CDR3 nucleotide sequence: TGTGCCACCAGCAGAGGTAGCGGGGAAGAGACCCAGTACTTC. Translation: CATSRGSGEETQYF.

Regarding this clonotype: This likely traces to a read error, being one base from a far larger clone. J is TRBJ2-2 and V is TRBV12-3 or TRBV12-4, with unresolved D. This CDR3 has 13 residues. CDR3 residues: CAGSLGNTGELFF. The CDR3 nucleotides are TGTGCCGGCAGTTTAGGGAACACCGGGGAGCTGTTTTTT.

V usage is TRBV6-6 and J usage is TRBJ2-7; 9 positions match TRBD2. The CDR3 has 17 residues. Germline V gene sequence: CDR1 MNHNY, CDR2 SVGAGI (reference sequence). Trimming took 0 bases from V and 5 from J; bases not matched to a gene: 11. CDR3 in DNA: TGTGCCAGCAGTTACTCGGTGATTAGCGGGAGTCTCAACGAGCAGTACTTC. Amino acids: CASSYSVISGSLNEQYF.

This clonotype was detected once. The chain uses TRBV6-2 or TRBV6-3 and TRBJ1-4; 8 bases agree with TRBD1. The CDR3 consists of 14 residues. The trim removed 5 bases at V and 7 bases at J, leaving 6 bases unmatched. Germline CDR1 is MNHEY and CDR2 is SVGEGT. CDR3 coding DNA: TGTGCCAGCAGTCAACAGGGGGTTCGTGAAAAACTGTTTTTT. Protein sequence: CASSQQGVREKLFF.

A remark on this clonotype: A far larger clone is a single base away, which makes a read error likely. The chain employs TRBV2 and TRBJ2-3, with D maybe TRBD2 (5 bases). The germline gives CDR1 SNHLY, CDR2 FYNNEI. The CDR3 is 14 amino acids. The CDR3 is CASSPLGVGDTKYF. The CDR3 coding sequence is TGTGCCAGCAGCCCACTAGGAGTAGGAGATACGAAGTATTTT. Variable domain in full (rest from reference TRBV2 and TRBJ2-3): EPEVTQTPSHQVTQMGQEVILRCVPISNHLYFYWYRQILGQKVEFLVSFYNNEISEKSEIFDDQFSVERPDGSNFTLKIRSTKLEDSAMYFCASSPLGVGDTKYFGPGTRLTVL.

This sequence joins TRBV2 and TRBJ2-1; weak D call: TRBD1 (7 bases). V was clipped by 4 bases and J by 3 bases, with 16 bases between them. CDR1 and CDR2 from the germline V gene are SNHLY and FYNNEI. This CDR3 has 16 residues. The CDR3 sequence is CASSGGWQGGYNEQFF. The CDR3 DNA sequence: TGTGCCAGCAGTGGAGGTTGGCAGGGGGGCTACAATGAGCAGTTCTTC.